The clone carrying this T cell receptor beta chain was seen at least ten times. What it recognizes is unknown. This CDR3 is built from 14 residues. Trimming took 5 bases from V and 0 from J, leaving 9 bases between them. Germline-derived CDR1 and CDR2 are SEHNR and FQNEAQ (reference sequence). The data originate from a study of early T cells in non-severe SARS-CoV-2 infection. Study-level findings and limits: The matching step, a VDJdb search, favored anti-spike CD8 responses and missed private and CD4 specificities.

TCRdb re-called the 5' RACE reads with MiXCR, one entry per CDR3 protein. The data show more than 20,000 distinct CDR3 sequences, with 4% to 5% seen just once and around 4% held by the top ten. Sequenced sample: whole blood. The chain recombines TRBV7-9 with TRBJ2-3; D remains unclear. The clonotype comes from an adult who was a healthcare worker with PCR-confirmed SARS-CoV-2 infection or an uninfected control (not recorded which). Written as DNA, the CDR3 is TGTGCCAGCAGCCCGGCCAGCAGCACAGATACGCAGTATTTT. Residues: CASSPASSTDTQYF. The whole variable domain, remainder taken from reference TRBV7-9 and TRBJ2-3, is DTGVSQNPRHKITKRGQNVTFRCDPISEHNRLYWYRQTLGQGPEFLTYFQNEAQLEKSRLLSDRFSAERPKGSFSTLEIQRTEQGDSAMYLCASSPASSTDTQYFGPGTRLTVL.